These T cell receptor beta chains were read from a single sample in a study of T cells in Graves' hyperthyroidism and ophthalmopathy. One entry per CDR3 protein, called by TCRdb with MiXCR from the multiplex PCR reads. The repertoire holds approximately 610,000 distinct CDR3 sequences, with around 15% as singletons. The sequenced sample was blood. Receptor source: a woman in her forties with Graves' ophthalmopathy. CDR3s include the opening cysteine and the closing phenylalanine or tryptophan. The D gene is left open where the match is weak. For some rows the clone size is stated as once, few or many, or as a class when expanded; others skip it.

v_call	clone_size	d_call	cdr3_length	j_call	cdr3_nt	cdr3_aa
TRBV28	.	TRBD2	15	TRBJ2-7	TGTGCCAGCAGTTCCGGACTAGCGGGGCCCTGGGAGCAGTACTTC	CASSSGLAGPWEQYF
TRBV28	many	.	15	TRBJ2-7	TGTGCCAGCCTCTCCCCGACGACTAGCTCCTACGAGCAGTACTTC	CASLSPTTSSYEQYF
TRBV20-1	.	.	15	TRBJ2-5	TGCAGTGCTCTTACAGGGGCGGGATACCAAGAGACCCAGTACTTC	CSALTGAGYQETQYF
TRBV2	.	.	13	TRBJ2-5	TGTGCCAGCAGTGAGATGAAGCTCTGGACCCAGTACTTC	CASSEMKLWTQYF
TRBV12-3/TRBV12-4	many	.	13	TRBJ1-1	TGTGCCAGCTGCCCCGGGTTGAACACTGAAGCTTTCTTT	CASCPGLNTEAFF
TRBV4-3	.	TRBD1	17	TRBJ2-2	TGCGCCAGCAGCCAGCTACGGGACAGCCTGAACACCGGGGAGCTGTTTTTT	CASSQLRDSLNTGELFF
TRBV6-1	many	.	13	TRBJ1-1	TGTGCCAGCATTGAACAGGGCGGCACTGAAGCTTTCTTT	CASIEQGGTEAFF
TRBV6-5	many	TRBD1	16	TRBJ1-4	TGTGCCAGCAGTTACTCGTTGGCAGGGGGTAATGAAAAACTGTTTTTT	CASSYSLAGGNEKLFF
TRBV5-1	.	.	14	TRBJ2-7	TGCGCCAGCAGCTTGGTCGGACAGACCTACGAGCAGTACTTC	CASSLVGQTYEQYF
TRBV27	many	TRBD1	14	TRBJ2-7	TGTGCCAGCAGTTTCGCGACAGGGCCCCGCGAGCAGTACTTC	CASSFATGPREQYF
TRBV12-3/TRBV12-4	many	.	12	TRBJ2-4	TGTGCCAGCCGGGACGCCAAAAACATTCAGTACTTC	CASRDAKNIQYF
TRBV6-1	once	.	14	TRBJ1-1	TGTGCTACCCTATTGGGAGAATCTCATAATGAAGCTTTCTTT	CATLLGESHNEAFF
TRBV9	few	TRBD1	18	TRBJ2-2	TGTGCCAGCAGCGCCCAGCAAGGGGGCGCGTTTAACACCGGGGAGCTGTTTTTT	CASSAQQGGAFNTGELFF
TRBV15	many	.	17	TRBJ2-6	TGTGCCACCAGCAGAGATCCCCCTCACTCTGGGGCCAACGTCCTGACTTTC	CATSRDPPHSGANVLTF
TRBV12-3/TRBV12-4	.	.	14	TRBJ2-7	TGTGCCAGCAGTTCCAGGGACGGTACGGGGGAGCAGTACTTC	CASSSRDGTGEQYF
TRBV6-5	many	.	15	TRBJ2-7	TGTGCCAGCAGTTACAGTGACAGTGGTTTCTACGAGCAGTACTTC	CASSYSDSGFYEQYF
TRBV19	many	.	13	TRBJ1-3	TGTGCCAGTCGTCAGGTTCCTGGAAACACCATATATTTT	CASRQVPGNTIYF
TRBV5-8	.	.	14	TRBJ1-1	TGTGCCAGCAGCGCCGAGGGATGGCGGACTGAAGCTTTCTTT	CASSAEGWRTEAFF
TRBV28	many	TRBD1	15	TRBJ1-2	TGTGCCAGCAGTTCCTCACAGGGGGCGGGTTATGGCTACACCTTC	CASSSSQGAGYGYTF
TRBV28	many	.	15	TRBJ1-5	TGTGCCAGCAGGTGGTATCGGGATAGCAATCAGCCCCAGCATTTT	CASRWYRDSNQPQHF
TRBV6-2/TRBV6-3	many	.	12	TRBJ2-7	TGTGCCAGCAATGAAGGGGGCTACGAGCAGTACTTC	CASNEGGYEQYF
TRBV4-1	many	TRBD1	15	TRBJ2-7	TGCGCCAGCAGCCAAGATGGGGGACAGCTATACGAGCAGTACTTC	CASSQDGGQLYEQYF
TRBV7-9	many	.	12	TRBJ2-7	TGTGCCAGCACCAGAGATCGGGACGAGCAGTACTTC	CASTRDRDEQYF
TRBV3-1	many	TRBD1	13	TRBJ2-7	TGTGCCAGCAGCCACGGACAGGGAGGCGAGCAGTACTTC	CASSHGQGGEQYF
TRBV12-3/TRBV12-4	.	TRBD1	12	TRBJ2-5	TGTGCCAGCAGCGGGACAGGTTGGGCCCAGTACTTC	CASSGTGWAQYF
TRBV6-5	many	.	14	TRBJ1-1	TGTGCCAGCAGTTATCTGGACGGTCTCACTGAAGCTTTCTTT	CASSYLDGLTEAFF
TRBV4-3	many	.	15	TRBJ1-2	TGCGCCAGCAGCCAAGATCGACAGTCGAACTATGGCTACACCTTC	CASSQDRQSNYGYTF
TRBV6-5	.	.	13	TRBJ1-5	TGTGCCAGCAGTTACGGGCCATACCAGCCCCAGCATTTT	CASSYGPYQPQHF
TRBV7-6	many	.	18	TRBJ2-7	TGTGCCAGCAGCTTCGTAGCTTCAACTCCAGCATCCTCCTACGAGCAGTACTTC	CASSFVASTPASSYEQYF
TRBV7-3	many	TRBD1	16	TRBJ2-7	TGTGCCAGCAGCCGCGAGATCCGGGACAGGGCCTACGAGCAGTACTTC	CASSREIRDRAYEQYF
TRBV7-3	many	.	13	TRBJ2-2	TGTGCCAGCAGCTACCCACAGAGCGGGGAGCTGTTTTTT	CASSYPQSGELFF
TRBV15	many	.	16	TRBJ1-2	TGTGCCACCAGCACGGAAAGTCGGACAGCAAACTATGGCTACACCTTC	CATSTESRTANYGYTF
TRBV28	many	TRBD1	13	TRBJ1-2	TGTGCCAGCAGTTTACCAGGGGGATATGGCTACACCTTC	CASSLPGGYGYTF
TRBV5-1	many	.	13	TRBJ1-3	TGCGCCAGCCGCCAGAGCTCTGGAAACACCATATATTTT	CASRQSSGNTIYF
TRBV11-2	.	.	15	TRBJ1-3	TGTGCCAGCAGCTCACAGGGTACCTCTGGAAACACCATATATTTT	CASSSQGTSGNTIYF